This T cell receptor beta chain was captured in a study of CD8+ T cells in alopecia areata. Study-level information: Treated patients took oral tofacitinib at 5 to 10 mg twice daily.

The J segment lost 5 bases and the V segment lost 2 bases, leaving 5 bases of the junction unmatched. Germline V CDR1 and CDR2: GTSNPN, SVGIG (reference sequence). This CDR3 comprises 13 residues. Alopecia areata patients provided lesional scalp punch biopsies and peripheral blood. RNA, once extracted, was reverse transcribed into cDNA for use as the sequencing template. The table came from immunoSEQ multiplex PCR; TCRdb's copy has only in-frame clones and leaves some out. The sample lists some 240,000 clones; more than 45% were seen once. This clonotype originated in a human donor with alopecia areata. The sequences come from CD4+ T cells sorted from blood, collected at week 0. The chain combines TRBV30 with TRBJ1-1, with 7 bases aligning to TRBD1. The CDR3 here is CAWSSGQPTEAFF. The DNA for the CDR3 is TGTGCCTGGAGTTCGGGACAGCCGACTGAAGCTTTCTTT.